This T cell receptor beta chain derives from a study of blood T cell repertoires in COVID-19. Germline V gene lookup returns CDR1 MDHEN and CDR2 SYDVKM. With V trimmed by 2 bases and J by 9 bases, 5 bases remained unmatched. This CDR3 has 15 amino acids. The authors' processing: From reference gene primer amplification, estimates of nucleated cell counts were derived. Profiled with immunoSEQ multiplex PCR; TCRdb holds only in-frame clones, not every one. V and J calls and clone size follow that table, whereas D and trimming were derived from the DNA. Altogether hundreds of thousands of clones are present, about 90% being singletons, with the ten largest covering approximately 8%.

The sequencing input was peripheral blood. The clonotype comes from a woman aged 45-65 years who had recovered from COVID-19. The chain has TRBV28 and TRBJ1-6; 9 bases agree with TRBD1. CDR3 sequence: CASSLGTGGRSPLHF. CDR3 coding DNA: TGTGCCAGCAGTTTAGGAACAGGGGGCCGTTCACCCCTCCACTTT.